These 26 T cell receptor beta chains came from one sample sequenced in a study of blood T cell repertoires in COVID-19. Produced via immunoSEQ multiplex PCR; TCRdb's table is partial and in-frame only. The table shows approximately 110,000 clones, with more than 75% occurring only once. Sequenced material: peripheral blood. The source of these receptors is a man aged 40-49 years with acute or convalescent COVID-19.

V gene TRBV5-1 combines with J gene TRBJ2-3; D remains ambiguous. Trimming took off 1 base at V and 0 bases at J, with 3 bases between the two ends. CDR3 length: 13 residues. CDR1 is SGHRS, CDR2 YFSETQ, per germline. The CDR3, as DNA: TGCGCCAGCAGCTTGCCTAGCACAGATACGCAGTATTTT. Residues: CASSLPSTDTQYF.

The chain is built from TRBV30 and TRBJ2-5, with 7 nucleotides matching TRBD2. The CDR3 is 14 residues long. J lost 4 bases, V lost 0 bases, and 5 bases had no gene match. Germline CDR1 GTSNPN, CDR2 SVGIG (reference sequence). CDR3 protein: CAWSVRAGVETQYF. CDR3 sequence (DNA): TGTGCCTGGAGTGTACGTGCGGGAGTAGAGACCCAGTACTTC.

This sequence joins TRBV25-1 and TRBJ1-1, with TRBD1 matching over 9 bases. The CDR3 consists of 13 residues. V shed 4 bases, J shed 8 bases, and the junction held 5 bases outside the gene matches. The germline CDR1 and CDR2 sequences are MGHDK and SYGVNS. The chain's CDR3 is CASSVQGAAEAFF. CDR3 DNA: TGTGCCAGCAGTGTACAGGGGGCTGCCGAAGCTTTCTTT.

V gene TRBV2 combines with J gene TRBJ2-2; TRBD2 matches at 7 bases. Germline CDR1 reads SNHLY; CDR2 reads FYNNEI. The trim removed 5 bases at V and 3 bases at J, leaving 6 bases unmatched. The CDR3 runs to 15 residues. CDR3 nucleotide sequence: TGTGCCAGCAGTATCTTGGCGGGAGACACCGGGGAGCTGTTTTTT. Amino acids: CASSILAGDTGELFF.

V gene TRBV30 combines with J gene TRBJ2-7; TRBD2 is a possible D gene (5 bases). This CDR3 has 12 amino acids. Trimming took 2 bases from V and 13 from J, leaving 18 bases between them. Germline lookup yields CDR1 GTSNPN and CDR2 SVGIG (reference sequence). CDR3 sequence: CAWSPSEGQIYF. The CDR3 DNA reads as TGTGCCTGGAGTCCCTCCGAGGGCCAGATATACTTC.

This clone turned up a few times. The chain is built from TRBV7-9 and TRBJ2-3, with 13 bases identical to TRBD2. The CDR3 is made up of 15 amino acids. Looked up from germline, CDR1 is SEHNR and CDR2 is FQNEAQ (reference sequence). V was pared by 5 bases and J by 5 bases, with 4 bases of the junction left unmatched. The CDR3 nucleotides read TGTGCCAGCAGCCCCGGGACTAGCGGGAAAGATACGCAGTATTTT. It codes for CASSPGTSGKDTQYF.

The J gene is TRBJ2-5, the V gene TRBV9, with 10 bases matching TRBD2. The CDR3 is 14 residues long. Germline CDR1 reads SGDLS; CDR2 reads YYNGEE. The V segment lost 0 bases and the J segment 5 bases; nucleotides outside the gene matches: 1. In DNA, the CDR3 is TGTGCCAGCAGCGTAGCTAGCGGGAGTGAGACCCAGTACTTC. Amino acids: CASSVASGSETQYF.

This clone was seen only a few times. In nucleotides, the CDR3 is TGCAGTGCTAGTACCGGGGTAACTGGCTACACCTTC. Protein product: CSASTGVTGYTF. The rearrangement uses TRBV20-1 and TRBJ1-2; D call uncertain. This CDR3 has 12 amino acids. CDR1 is DFQATT and CDR2 is SNEGSKA in the germline V gene (reference sequence). Between the trimmed V and J ends, which lost 3 bases and 7 bases, there was a span of 12 bases.

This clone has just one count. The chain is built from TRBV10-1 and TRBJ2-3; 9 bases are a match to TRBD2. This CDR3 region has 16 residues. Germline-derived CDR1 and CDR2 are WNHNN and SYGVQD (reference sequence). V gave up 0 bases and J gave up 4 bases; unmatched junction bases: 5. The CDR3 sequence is CASSESGGRASDTQYF. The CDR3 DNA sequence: TGCGCCAGCAGTGAGTCTGGCGGGAGGGCCTCAGATACGCAGTATTTT.

For the CDR3, the DNA is TGTGCCAGCAGCCAGCAGGATTTCCACTATGGCTACACCTTC. Its protein product is CASSQQDFHYGYTF. The chain joins TRBV3-1 (or the pseudogene TRBV3-2) to TRBJ1-2, with unresolved D. V lost 3 bases to trimming and J lost 3 bases, with 11 bases between them. CDR3 size: 14 residues. Germline V CDR1 and CDR2: LGHDT, YNNKEL (reference sequence).

In DNA, the CDR3 is TGCGCCAGCAGCAAAGACTCCACCTCCTACAATGAGCAGTTCTTC. This sequence encodes CASSKDSTSYNEQFF. This sequence joins TRBV5-1 and TRBJ2-1, with D unresolved. The CDR3 loop spans 15 amino acids. CDR1 is SGHRS, CDR2 YFSETQ, per germline. Trimming removed 4 bases at V and 0 bases at J, with 11 bases between.

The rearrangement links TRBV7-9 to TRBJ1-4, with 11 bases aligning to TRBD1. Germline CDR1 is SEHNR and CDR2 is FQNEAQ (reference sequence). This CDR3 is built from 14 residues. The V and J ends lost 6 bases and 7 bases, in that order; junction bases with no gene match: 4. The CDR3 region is CASSLDRGPEKLFF. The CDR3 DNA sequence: TGTGCCAGCAGTCTGGACAGGGGGCCTGAAAAACTGTTTTTT.

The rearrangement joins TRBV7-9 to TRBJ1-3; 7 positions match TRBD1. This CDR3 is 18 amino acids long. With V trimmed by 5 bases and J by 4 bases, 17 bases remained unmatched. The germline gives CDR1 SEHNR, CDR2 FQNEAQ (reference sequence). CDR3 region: CASSPTGIITLDGNTIYF. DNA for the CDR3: TGTGCCAGCAGCCCGACAGGGATTATCACCTTGGACGGAAACACCATATATTTT.

CDR3 residues: CASSPGQPTTNEKLFF. CDR3 DNA: TGTGCCAGCAGCCCAGGACAGCCTACAACTAATGAAAAACTGTTTTTT. This chain joins TRBV7-2 and TRBJ1-4; D possibly corresponds to TRBD1 (6 bases). The CDR3 runs to 16 residues. V gave up 5 bases and J gave up 0 bases, with 13 bases separating them. Germline values: CDR1 SGHTA, CDR2 FQGNSA.

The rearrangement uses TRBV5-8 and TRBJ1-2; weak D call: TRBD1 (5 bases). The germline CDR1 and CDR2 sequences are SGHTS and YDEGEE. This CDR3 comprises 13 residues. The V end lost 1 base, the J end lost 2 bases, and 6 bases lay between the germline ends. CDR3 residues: CASSLSGNYGYTF. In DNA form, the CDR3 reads TGTGCCAGCAGCTTGTCAGGGAACTATGGCTACACCTTC.

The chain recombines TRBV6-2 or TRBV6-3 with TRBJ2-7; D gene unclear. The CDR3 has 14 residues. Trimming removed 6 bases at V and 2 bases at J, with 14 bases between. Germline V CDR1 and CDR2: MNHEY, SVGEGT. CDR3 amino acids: CASSLVQKTYEQYF. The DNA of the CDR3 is TGTGCCAGCAGCTTGGTACAGAAAACCTACGAGCAGTACTTC.

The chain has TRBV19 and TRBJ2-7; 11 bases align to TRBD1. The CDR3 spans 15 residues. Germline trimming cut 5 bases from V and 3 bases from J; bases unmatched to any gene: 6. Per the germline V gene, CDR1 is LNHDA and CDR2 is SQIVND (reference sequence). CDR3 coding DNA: TGTGCCAGTAGTCAAACCGGGACAGGGGGCTACGAGCAGTACTTC. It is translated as CASSQTGTGGYEQYF.

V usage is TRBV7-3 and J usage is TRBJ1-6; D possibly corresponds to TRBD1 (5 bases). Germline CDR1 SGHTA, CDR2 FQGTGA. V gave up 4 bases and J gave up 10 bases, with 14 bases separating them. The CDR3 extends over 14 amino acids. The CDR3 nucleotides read TGTGCCAGCAGCTACCGGCCGGGGGACTCACCCCTCCACTTT. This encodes CASSYRPGDSPLHF.

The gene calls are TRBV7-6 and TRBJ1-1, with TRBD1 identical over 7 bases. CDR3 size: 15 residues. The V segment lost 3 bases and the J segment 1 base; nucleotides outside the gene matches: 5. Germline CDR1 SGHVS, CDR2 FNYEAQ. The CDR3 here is CASSFNRGPNTEAFF. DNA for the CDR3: TGTGCCAGCAGCTTCAACAGGGGCCCGAACACTGAAGCTTTCTTT.

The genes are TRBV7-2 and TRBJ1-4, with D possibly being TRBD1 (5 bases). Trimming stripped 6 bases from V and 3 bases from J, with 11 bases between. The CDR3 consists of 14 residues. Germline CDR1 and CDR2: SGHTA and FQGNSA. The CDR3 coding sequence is TGTGCCAGCAGTCGTGACAGCTCTAATGAAAAACTGTTTTTT. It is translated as CASSRDSSNEKLFF.

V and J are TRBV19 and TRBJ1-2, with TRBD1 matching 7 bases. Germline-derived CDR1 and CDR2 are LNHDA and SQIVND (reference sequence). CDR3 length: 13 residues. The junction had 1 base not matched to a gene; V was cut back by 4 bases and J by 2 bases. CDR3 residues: CASSKQGNYGYTF. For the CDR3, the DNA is TGTGCCAGTAGTAAACAGGGGAACTATGGCTACACCTTC.

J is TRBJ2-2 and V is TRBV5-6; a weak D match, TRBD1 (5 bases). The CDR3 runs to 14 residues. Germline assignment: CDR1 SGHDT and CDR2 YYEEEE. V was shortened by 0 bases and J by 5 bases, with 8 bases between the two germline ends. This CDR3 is CASSLVQGTGELFF. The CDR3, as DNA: TGTGCCAGCAGCTTGGTCCAGGGTACCGGGGAGCTGTTTTTT.

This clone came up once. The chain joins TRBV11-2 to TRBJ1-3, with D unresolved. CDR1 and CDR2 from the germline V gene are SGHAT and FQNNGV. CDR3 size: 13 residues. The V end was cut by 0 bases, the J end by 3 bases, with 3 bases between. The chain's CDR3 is CASSLDRGNTIYF. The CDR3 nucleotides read TGTGCCAGCAGCTTAGATCGTGGAAACACCATATATTTT.

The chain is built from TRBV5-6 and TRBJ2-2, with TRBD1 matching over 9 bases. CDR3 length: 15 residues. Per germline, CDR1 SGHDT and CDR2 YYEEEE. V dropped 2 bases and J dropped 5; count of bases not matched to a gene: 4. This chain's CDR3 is CASSFLQGATGELFF. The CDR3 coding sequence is TGTGCCAGCAGCTTCCTACAGGGGGCAACCGGGGAGCTGTTTTTT.

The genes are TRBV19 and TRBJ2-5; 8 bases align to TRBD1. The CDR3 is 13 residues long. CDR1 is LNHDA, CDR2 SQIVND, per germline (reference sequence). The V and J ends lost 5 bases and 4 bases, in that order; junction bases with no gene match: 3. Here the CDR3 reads CASSADRGETQYF. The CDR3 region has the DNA TGTGCCAGTAGTGCCGACAGGGGAGAGACCCAGTACTTC.

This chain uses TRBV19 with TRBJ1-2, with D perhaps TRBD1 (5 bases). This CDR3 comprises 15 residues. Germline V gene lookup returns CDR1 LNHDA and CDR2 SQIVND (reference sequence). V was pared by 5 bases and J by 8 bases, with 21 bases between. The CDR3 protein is CASSPRGTAIGGYTF. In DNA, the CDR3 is TGTGCCAGTAGTCCACGGGGGACGGCGATTGGGGGCTACACCTTC.